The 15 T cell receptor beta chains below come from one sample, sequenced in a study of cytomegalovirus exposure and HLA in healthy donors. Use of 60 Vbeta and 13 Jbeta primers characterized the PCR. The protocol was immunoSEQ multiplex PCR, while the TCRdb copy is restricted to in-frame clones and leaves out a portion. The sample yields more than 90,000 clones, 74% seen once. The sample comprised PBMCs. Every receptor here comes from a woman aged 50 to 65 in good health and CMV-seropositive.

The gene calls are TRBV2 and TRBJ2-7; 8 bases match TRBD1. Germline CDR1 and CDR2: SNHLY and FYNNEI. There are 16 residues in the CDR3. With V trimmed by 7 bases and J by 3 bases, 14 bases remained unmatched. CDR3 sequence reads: CASNRNLGGQDYEQYF. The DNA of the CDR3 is TGTGCCAGCAACCGAAACCTTGGGGGACAGGACTACGAGCAGTACTTC.

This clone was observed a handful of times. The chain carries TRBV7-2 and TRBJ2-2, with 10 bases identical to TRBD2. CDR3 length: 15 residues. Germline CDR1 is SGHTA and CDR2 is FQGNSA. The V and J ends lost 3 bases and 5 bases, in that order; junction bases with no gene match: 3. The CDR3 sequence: CASSFSGGLTGELFF. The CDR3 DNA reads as TGTGCCAGCAGCTTTAGCGGGGGGCTAACCGGGGAGCTGTTTTTT.

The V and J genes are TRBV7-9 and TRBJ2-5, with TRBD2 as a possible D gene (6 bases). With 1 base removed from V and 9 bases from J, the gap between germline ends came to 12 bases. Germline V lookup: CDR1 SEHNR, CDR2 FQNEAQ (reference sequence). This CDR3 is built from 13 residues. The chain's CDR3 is CASSLVFGEAQYF. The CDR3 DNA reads TGTGCCAGCAGCTTAGTTTTCGGGGAGGCCCAGTACTTC.

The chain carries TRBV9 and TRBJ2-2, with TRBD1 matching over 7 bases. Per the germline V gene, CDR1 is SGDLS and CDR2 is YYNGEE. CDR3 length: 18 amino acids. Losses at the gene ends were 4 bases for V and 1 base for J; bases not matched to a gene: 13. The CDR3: CASSPREGTGVNTGELFF. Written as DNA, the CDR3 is TGTGCCAGCAGCCCCAGAGAGGGAACAGGGGTGAACACCGGGGAGCTGTTTTTT.

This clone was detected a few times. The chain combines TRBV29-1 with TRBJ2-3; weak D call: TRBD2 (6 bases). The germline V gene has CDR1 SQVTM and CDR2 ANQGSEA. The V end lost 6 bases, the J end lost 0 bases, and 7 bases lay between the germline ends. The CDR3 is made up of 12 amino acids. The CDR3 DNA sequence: TGCAGCGTCGGGACTAGCACAGATACGCAGTATTTT. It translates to CSVGTSTDTQYF.

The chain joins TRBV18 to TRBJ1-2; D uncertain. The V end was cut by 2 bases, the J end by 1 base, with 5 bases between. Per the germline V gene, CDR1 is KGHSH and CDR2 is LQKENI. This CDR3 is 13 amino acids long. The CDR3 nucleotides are TGTGCCAGCTCACCAGGCCTTAACTATGGCTACACCTTC. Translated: CASSPGLNYGYTF.

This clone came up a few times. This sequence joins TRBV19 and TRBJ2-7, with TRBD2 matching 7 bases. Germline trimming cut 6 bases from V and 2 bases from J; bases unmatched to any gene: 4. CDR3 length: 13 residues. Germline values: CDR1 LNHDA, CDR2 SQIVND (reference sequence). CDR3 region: CASSPGLPYEQYF. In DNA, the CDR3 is TGTGCCAGTAGCCCGGGACTACCCTACGAGCAGTACTTC.

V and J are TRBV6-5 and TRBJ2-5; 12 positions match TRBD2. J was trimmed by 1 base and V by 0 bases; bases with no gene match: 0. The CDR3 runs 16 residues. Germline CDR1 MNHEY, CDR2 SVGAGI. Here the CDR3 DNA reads TGTGCCAGCAGTTACTCGACTAGCGGGGGCCAAGAGACCCAGTACTTC. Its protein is CASSYSTSGGQETQYF.

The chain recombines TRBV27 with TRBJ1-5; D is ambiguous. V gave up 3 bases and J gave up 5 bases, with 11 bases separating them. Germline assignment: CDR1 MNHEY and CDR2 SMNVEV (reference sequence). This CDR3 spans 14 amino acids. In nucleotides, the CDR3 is TGTGCCAGCAGTTTTATGGGCAGAGATCAGCCCCAGCATTTT. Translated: CASSFMGRDQPQHF.

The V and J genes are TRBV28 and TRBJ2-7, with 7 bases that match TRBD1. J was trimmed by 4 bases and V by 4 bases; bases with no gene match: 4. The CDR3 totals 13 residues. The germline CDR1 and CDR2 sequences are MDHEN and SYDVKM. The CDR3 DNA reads TGTGCCAGCAGTTGGGGACAGTTTTACGAGCAGTACTTC. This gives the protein CASSWGQFYEQYF. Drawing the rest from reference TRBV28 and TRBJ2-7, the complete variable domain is DVKVTQSSRYLVKRTGEKVFLECVQDMDHENMFWYRQDPGLGLRLIYFSYDVKMKEKGDIPEGYSVSREKKERFSLILESASTNQTSMYLCASSWGQFYEQYFGPGTRLTVT.

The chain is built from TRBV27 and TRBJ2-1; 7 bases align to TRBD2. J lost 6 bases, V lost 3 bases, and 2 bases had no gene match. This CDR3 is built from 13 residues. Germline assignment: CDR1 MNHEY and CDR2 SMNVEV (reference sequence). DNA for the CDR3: TGTGCCAGCAGTTTCTCGGGGGGCAATGAGCAGTTCTTC. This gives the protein CASSFSGGNEQFF.

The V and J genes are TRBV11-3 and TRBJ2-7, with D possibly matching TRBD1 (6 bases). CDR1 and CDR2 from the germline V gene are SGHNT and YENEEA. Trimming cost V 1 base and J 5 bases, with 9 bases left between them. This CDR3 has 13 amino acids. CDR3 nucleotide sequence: TGTGCCAGCAGCTTAGGACAGGCTGACGAGCAGTACTTC. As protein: CASSLGQADEQYF.

In DNA, the CDR3 is TGTGCCAGCAGCGTAGGTCTCGGGACACCCACCGCTGAAGCTTTCTTT. Translated: CASSVGLGTPTAEAFF. The genes are TRBV9 and TRBJ1-1; a weak D match, TRBD1 (6 bases). The germline V gene has CDR1 SGDLS and CDR2 YYNGEE. The CDR3 contains 16 residues. The germline V and J ends were trimmed by 0 bases and 6 bases, with 18 bases remaining between them.

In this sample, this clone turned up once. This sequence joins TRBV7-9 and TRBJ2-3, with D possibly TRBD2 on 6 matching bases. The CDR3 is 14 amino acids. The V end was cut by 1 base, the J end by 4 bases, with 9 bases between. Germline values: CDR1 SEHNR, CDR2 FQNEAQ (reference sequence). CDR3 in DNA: TGTGCCAGCAGCTTAGAACTAGCAGCAGATACGCAGTATTTT. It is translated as CASSLELAADTQYF. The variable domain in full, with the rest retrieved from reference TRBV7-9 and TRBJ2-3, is DTGVSQNPRHKITKRGQNVTFRCDPISEHNRLYWYRQTLGQGPEFLTYFQNEAQLEKSRLLSDRFSAERPKGSFSTLEIQRTEQGDSAMYLCASSLELAADTQYFGPGTRLTVL.

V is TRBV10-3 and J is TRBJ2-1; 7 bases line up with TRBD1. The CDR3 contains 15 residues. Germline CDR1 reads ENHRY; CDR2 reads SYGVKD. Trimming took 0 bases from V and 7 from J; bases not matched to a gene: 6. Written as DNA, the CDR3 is TGTGCCATCAGTGAGTCGTCAGGGGGAAAGAATGAGCAGTTCTTC. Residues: CAISESSGGKNEQFF.